Sequencing of this TCR beta chain was carried out in a study of post-analysis software for immune sequencing data. As for the study in general: Disease trajectories encompassed relapsing-remitting, secondary progressive and progressive-relapsing multiple sclerosis.

Every TCR beta cDNA library bore unique molecular identifiers. Roughly 470,000 cDNA molecules came from roughly 0.93 to 9.6 million T cells. TCRdb re-called the PCR reads with MiXCR, one entry per CDR3 protein. Seen here are over 700,000 distinct CDR3 sequences, 30% observed once, and the top ten hold approximately 0.55%. Regarding this clonotype: As yet, its antigen is unknown.

Trimming pared 5 bases from V and 11 bases from J, leaving 22 bases between. The CDR3 covers 14 residues. Germline-derived CDR1 and CDR2 are SGHRS and YFSETQ. Findings and limits, study-wide: The study found significantly lower normalized Chao1 diversity in multiple sclerosis patients than in controls. In patients, TRBV5-6, TRBV5-1 and TRBV20-1 belonged to about five TRBV segments found more frequently than in controls. Samples sharing a preparation batch grouped tightly together when assessed by F measure.

The specimen was blood. This receptor was identified in a girl aged 5 to 17 with multiple sclerosis. The chain couples TRBV5-1 to TRBJ2-5; D is undetermined. The CDR3, as DNA: TGCGCCAGCAGTCGAGAAGACCCGACGGATGAGCAGTACTTC. This codes for CASSREDPTDEQYF.